Presented here are 30 T cell receptor beta chains from one specimen sequenced in a study of shared clonotypes between healthy human individuals. This table comes from immunoSEQ multiplex PCR, and its TCRdb copy is limited to in-frame clones, with some not included. The data contain 2 million to 2.5 million clones, roughly 95% of them singletons. The sequenced sample was naive CD4+ T cells sorted from blood. Noted subset: CD45RA+ positively selected. The receptor source for this set is a man younger than 30 in good health.

The genes are TRBV29-1 and TRBJ2-1; a possible D gene is TRBD1 (6 bases). The CDR3 loop spans 16 amino acids. Germline assignment: CDR1 SQVTM and CDR2 ANQGSEA. The V end was cut by 5 bases, the J end by 8 bases, with 25 bases between. The CDR3, as DNA: TGCAGCGTTACAACCATGGACAGAGGATTTGGGGATGAGCAGTTCTTC. Its translation is CSVTTMDRGFGDEQFF.

The chain employs TRBV7-6 and TRBJ2-7; 13 positions agree with TRBD2. V dropped 4 bases and J dropped 2; count of bases not matched to a gene: 2. This CDR3 comprises 15 residues. Germline CDR1 and CDR2: SGHVS and FNYEAQ. CDR3 protein: CASSSLAGGAYEQYF. CDR3 sequence (DNA): TGTGCCAGCAGCTCACTAGCGGGGGGGGCCTACGAGCAGTACTTC.

This chain joins TRBV28 and TRBJ1-5; D gene uncertain. Trimming took 6 bases from V and 0 from J, leaving 12 bases between them. Germline assignment: CDR1 MDHEN and CDR2 SYDVKM. The CDR3 has 15 residues. The DNA for the CDR3 is TGTGCCAGCAGGACCCCGGGGAATAGCAATCAGCCCCAGCATTTT. Translated: CASRTPGNSNQPQHF.

This chain joins TRBV28 and TRBJ2-7; D gene ambiguous. This CDR3 is 13 amino acids long. V was clipped by 6 bases and J by 1 base, with 10 bases between them. In germline, CDR1 is MDHEN, CDR2 SYDVKM. CDR3 sequence reads: CASSTGPSYEQYF. The CDR3 nucleotides read TGTGCCAGCAGCACCGGGCCGTCCTACGAGCAGTACTTC.

This chain connects TRBV7-2 to TRBJ1-5; 7 positions match TRBD1. CDR3 length: 16 amino acids. After removal of 5 bases from V and 3 bases from J, the junction contained 10 bases not matched to a gene. From germline, CDR1 is SGHTA and CDR2 FQGNSA. In DNA form, the CDR3 reads TGTGCCAGCAGCCTCCAGGGGGTAGGGACCAATCAGCCCCAGCATTTT. Encoded protein: CASSLQGVGTNQPQHF.

This chain links TRBV7-9 with TRBJ2-3, with D hard to call. V was pared by 5 bases and J by 1 base, with 13 bases between. Looked up from germline, CDR1 is SEHNR and CDR2 is FQNEAQ (reference sequence). CDR3 length equals 15 residues. The DNA for the CDR3 is TGTGCCAGCAGCCTCTACCGTCCGGGCACAGATACGCAGTATTTT. Protein sequence: CASSLYRPGTDTQYF.

This chain joins TRBV5-4 and TRBJ1-1; the D gene is possibly TRBD1 (6 bases). CDR1 is SGHNT and CDR2 is YYREEE in the germline V gene (reference sequence). There are 14 residues in the CDR3. Trimming took off 4 bases at V and 7 bases at J, with 17 bases between the two ends. The CDR3 DNA sequence: TGTGCCAGCAGCCCTGACCAGGGGATCAGTGAAGCTTTCTTT. It encodes CASSPDQGISEAFF.

This chain joins TRBV6-8 and TRBJ2-7, with 11 nucleotides matching TRBD1. The CDR3 is made up of 15 amino acids. Germline loops: CDR1 MNHGY, CDR2 SAAAGT. The V and J ends lost 6 bases and 2 bases, in that order; junction bases with no gene match: 6. The CDR3 bases are TGTGCCAGCAGCTCTCCGGGACAGGGGGCCTACGAGCAGTACTTC. Its protein is CASSSPGQGAYEQYF.

This sequence joins TRBV4-3 and TRBJ2-4; 11 bases are a match to TRBD2. Per germline, CDR1 LGHNA and CDR2 YSLEER. Unmatched junction bases numbered 12, after V lost 3 bases and J lost 8 bases. The CDR3 runs 17 residues. CDR3: CASSQGSGRAEGDIQYF. CDR3 DNA sequence: TGCGCCAGCAGCCAGGGTAGCGGGAGGGCCGAGGGGGACATTCAGTACTTC.

The chain uses TRBV7-6 and TRBJ2-2, with unresolved D. Germline V gives CDR1 SGHVS, CDR2 FNYEAQ. The CDR3 has 14 amino acids. V was shortened by 5 bases and J by 3 bases, with 10 bases between the two germline ends. The CDR3 loop is CASSKGMDTGELFF. As DNA, the CDR3 is TGTGCCAGCAGCAAAGGGATGGACACCGGGGAGCTGTTTTTT.

This clone was found once. The chain has TRBV5-1 and TRBJ2-5, with 7 bases identical to TRBD2. Unmatched junction bases numbered 13, after V lost 3 bases and J lost 5 bases. CDR1 is SGHRS and CDR2 is YFSETQ in the germline V gene. The CDR3 sequence is 16 residues long. CDR3 protein: CASSSNPPGAGETQYF. CDR3 DNA sequence: TGCGCCAGCAGCTCAAACCCCCCAGGAGCGGGGGAGACCCAGTACTTC.

The chain recombines TRBV10-3 with TRBJ1-2, with a possible D match to TRBD1 (5 bases). Germline lookup yields CDR1 ENHRY and CDR2 SYGVKD. This CDR3 is 13 amino acids long. The germline V and J ends were trimmed by 5 bases and 2 bases, with 9 bases remaining between them. The CDR3 coding sequence is TGTGCCATCAGTACGACAGCAAACTATGGCTACACCTTC. Encoded protein: CAISTTANYGYTF.

V is TRBV6-5 and J is TRBJ2-7; a possible D gene is TRBD1 (5 bases). Germline CDR1 and CDR2: MNHEY and SVGAGI. The length of the CDR3 is 15 residues. The V end was cut by 6 bases, the J end by 2 bases, with 17 bases between. DNA of the CDR3: TGTGCCAGCAGCAAGTACAGGATCCCTACCTACGAGCAGTACTTC. Amino acids: CASSKYRIPTYEQYF.

The CDR3 nucleotides are TGTGCCAGCAGTTCCCAAGATCGCGGCACCGGGGAGCTGTTTTTT. Translating it yields CASSSQDRGTGELFF. V usage is TRBV27 and J usage is TRBJ2-2; D gene unclear. V was clipped by 4 bases and J by 4 bases, with 13 bases between them. CDR1 is MNHEY and CDR2 is SMNVEV in the germline V gene (reference sequence). The CDR3 runs to 15 residues.

This chain connects TRBV6-6 to TRBJ1-2; D is uncertain. Trimming stripped 2 bases from V and 4 bases from J, with 8 bases between. The CDR3 has 13 residues. The germline CDR1 and CDR2 sequences are MNHNY and SVGAGI (reference sequence). CDR3 in amino acids: CASSYEVTYGYTF. The CDR3 DNA reads as TGTGCCAGCAGTTACGAGGTAACCTATGGCTACACCTTC.

This rearrangement joins TRBV30 to TRBJ1-2; tentatively, D is TRBD1 (5 bases). Germline values: CDR1 GTSNPN, CDR2 SVGIG (reference sequence). The CDR3 contains 14 residues. Trimming removed 5 bases from V and 4 bases from J, with 17 bases in between. The DNA of the CDR3 is TGTGCCTGGGGACTAAGCGGGGGAGTCTATGGCTACACCTTC. It translates to CAWGLSGGVYGYTF.

J is TRBJ2-3 and V is TRBV5-1; perhaps TRBD1 as D (6 bases). With 4 bases removed from V and 1 base from J, the gap between germline ends came to 13 bases. The CDR3 spans 15 residues. Looked up from germline, CDR1 is SGHRS and CDR2 is YFSETQ. CDR3 nucleotide sequence: TGCGCCAGCAGCCGGGACATTGGACGCACAGATACGCAGTATTTT. Residues: CASSRDIGRTDTQYF.

The V and J genes are TRBV19 and TRBJ1-4; D gene ambiguous. The V end lost 1 base, the J end lost 7 bases, and 13 bases lay between the germline ends. The CDR3 runs 15 residues. Germline CDR1 LNHDA, CDR2 SQIVND (reference sequence). CDR3 sequence reads: CASSIGAKGSEKLFF. CDR3 in DNA: TGTGCCAGTAGTATAGGGGCAAAAGGGAGTGAAAAACTGTTTTTT. Filled out from reference TRBV19 and TRBJ1-4, the complete variable domain reads DGGITQSPKYLFRKEGQNVTLSCEQNLNHDAMYWYRQDPGQGLRLIYYSQIVNDFQKGDIAEGYSVSREKKESFPLTVTSAQKNPTAFYLCASSIGAKGSEKLFFGSGTQLSVL.

The gene calls are TRBV19 and TRBJ2-2; D gene ambiguous. Trimming pared 3 bases from V and 0 bases from J, leaving 11 bases between. CDR1 is LNHDA, CDR2 SQIVND, per germline (reference sequence). The CDR3 sequence is 16 residues long. Here the CDR3 DNA reads TGTGCCAGTAGTATTAGGCCTGCTCCGAACACCGGGGAGCTGTTTTTT. Protein product: CASSIRPAPNTGELFF.

This rearrangement joins TRBV7-2 to TRBJ2-2; D may be TRBD1 (6 bases). V dropped 2 bases and J dropped 6 bases, with 19 bases sitting between them. Germline loops: CDR1 SGHTA, CDR2 FQGNSA. CDR3 length: 17 amino acids. The CDR3, as DNA: TGTGCCAGCAGCTTAAGAACGCTACAGGGTAAAGCCGGGGAGCTGTTTTTT. Its translation: CASSLRTLQGKAGELFF.

The sample holds one count of this clone. This sequence joins TRBV11-2 and TRBJ2-1; 7 bases are a match to TRBD1. The CDR3 contains 15 residues. CDR1 and CDR2 from the germline V gene are SGHAT and FQNNGV. The V gene end was trimmed by 1 base and the J gene end by 7 bases; junction bases not matched to a gene: 7. CDR3 coding DNA: TGTGCCAGCAGCTTAGTAACCCCAGGGGGAAATGAGCAGTTCTTC. This encodes CASSLVTPGGNEQFF.

The chain has TRBV5-1 and TRBJ2-3, with 8 bases fitting TRBD2. Losses at the gene ends were 3 bases for V and 4 bases for J; bases not matched to a gene: 13. Germline V gene data show CDR1 as SGHRS and CDR2 as YFSETQ. The CDR3 is 17 amino acids. CDR3 sequence reads: CASSSASPGTRADTQYF. In nucleotides, the CDR3 is TGCGCCAGCAGCTCCGCGAGTCCCGGGACTAGGGCAGATACGCAGTATTTT.

The chain recombines TRBV6-1 with TRBJ2-1; D not certain. The CDR3 sequence is 13 residues long. Trimming took 10 bases from V and 1 from J, leaving 11 bases between them. Germline V gene lookup returns CDR1 MNHNS and CDR2 SASEGT. The CDR3 DNA reads TGTGCCATGGGAAAGCAATCCTACAATGAGCAGTTCTTC. It codes for CAMGKQSYNEQFF.

The chain carries TRBV4-1 and TRBJ1-5; D perhaps matches TRBD1 (5 bases). Deletions cut 3 bases from V and 4 bases from J, with 16 bases between. Germline-derived CDR1 and CDR2 are MGHRA and YSYEKL. CDR3 length equals 16 residues. In nucleotides, the CDR3 is TGCGCCAGCAGCCACCCTGACAGCCTCGGGAATCAGCCCCAGCATTTT. Amino acid sequence: CASSHPDSLGNQPQHF.

This clone was seen only once. The V and J genes are TRBV12-1 and TRBJ2-1; no DNA check was done on the table's D call, TRBD2. TRBV12-1 is a pseudogene. The CDR3 has 16 residues. CDR3: CASSKRTSGKYNEQFF. CDR3 nucleotide sequence: TGTGCCAGCAGCAAAAGGACTAGCGGTAAGTACAATGAGCAGTTCTTC.

The V gene is TRBV4-3, the J gene TRBJ2-2, with 7 bases fitting TRBD1. From germline, CDR1 is LGHNA and CDR2 YSLEER. The CDR3 totals 18 residues. Trimming removed 1 base from V and 7 bases from J; junction bases left unmatched: 15. The CDR3 region is CASSQVPLRSRQGGELFF. The CDR3 nucleotides read TGCGCCAGCAGCCAAGTCCCTCTGCGGTCGAGACAGGGCGGGGAGCTGTTTTTT.

The DNA for the CDR3 is TGTGCCAGCAGCTTGGTTCCTGTGCGGGATTCACCCCTCCACTTT. Residues: CASSLVPVRDSPLHF. The chain links TRBV5-4 to TRBJ1-6, with D hard to call. Germline CDR1 reads SGHNT; CDR2 reads YYREEE (reference sequence). The V end lost 0 bases, the J end lost 8 bases, and 12 bases lay between the germline ends. The CDR3 spans 15 residues.

The rearrangement links TRBV5-4 to TRBJ2-7; 8 nucleotides match TRBD2. This CDR3 has 19 residues. J gave up 0 bases and V 2 bases, and 16 bases lay outside the gene matches. Germline-derived CDR1 and CDR2 are SGHNT and YYREEE (reference sequence). CDR3 DNA: TGTGCCAGCAGCTTTCTTTACACGAGCGGGGGCCAAACCTCCTACGAGCAGTACTTC. This codes for CASSFLYTSGGQTSYEQYF.

The rearrangement links TRBV10-3 to TRBJ2-2; 7 bases line up with TRBD2. CDR1 and CDR2 (germline): ENHRY, SYGVKD. This CDR3 has 13 amino acids. With 7 bases clipped from V and 4 bases from J, the junction kept 3 bases outside the gene matches. The CDR3 loop reads CAITPSGTGELFF. CDR3 bases: TGTGCCATCACTCCTAGCGGCACCGGGGAGCTGTTTTTT.

On this clone itself: Other DNA variants within this sample encode the same CDR3. V gene TRBV7-2 combines with J gene TRBJ2-3; no firm D call. CDR3 length: 13 residues. From germline, CDR1 is SGHTA and CDR2 FQGNSA. Trimming cost V 3 bases and J 1 base, with 5 bases left between them. CDR3 sequence (DNA): TGTGCCAGCAGCTTTCCTGGCACAGATACGCAGTATTTT. Its protein product is CASSFPGTDTQYF.